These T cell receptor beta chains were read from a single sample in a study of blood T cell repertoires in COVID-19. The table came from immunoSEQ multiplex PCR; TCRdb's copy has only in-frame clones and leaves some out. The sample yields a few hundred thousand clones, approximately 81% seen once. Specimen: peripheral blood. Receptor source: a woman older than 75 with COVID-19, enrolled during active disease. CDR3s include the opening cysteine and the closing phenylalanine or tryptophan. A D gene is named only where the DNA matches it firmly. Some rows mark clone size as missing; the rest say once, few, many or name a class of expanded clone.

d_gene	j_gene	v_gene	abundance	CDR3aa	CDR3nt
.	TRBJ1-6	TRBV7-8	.	CASSLVVTGNSPLHF	TGTGCCAGCAGCTTAGTCGTAACAGGGAATTCACCCCTCCACTTT
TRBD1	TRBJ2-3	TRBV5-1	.	CASSIRTGRADTQYF	TGCGCCAGCAGCATAAGGACAGGGAGAGCAGATACGCAGTATTTT
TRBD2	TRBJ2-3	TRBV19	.	CASSGGGARTDTQYF	TGTGCCAGTAGCGGCGGGGGGGCCAGGACAGATACGCAGTATTTT
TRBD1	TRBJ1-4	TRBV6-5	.	CASSIQGGSEKLFF	TGTGCCAGCAGTATCCAGGGGGGTAGTGAAAAACTGTTTTTT
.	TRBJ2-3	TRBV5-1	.	CASSLALAADTQYF	TGCGCCAGCAGCTTGGCTCTAGCTGCGGATACGCAGTATTTT
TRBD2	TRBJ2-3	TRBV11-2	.	CASSLGLAPDTQYF	TGTGCCAGCAGCTTGGGACTAGCGCCCGATACGCAGTATTTT
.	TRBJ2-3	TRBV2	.	CASSAAGPPEYF	TGTGCCAGCAGTGCAGCGGGCCCCCCGGAGTATTTT
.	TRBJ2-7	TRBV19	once	CASSIGAPDSRTSRYEQYF	TGTGCCAGTAGTATAGGGGCCCCTGATTCGCGGACATCCCGGTACGAGCAGTACTTC
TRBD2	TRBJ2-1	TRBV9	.	CASSAGTKNNEQFF	TGTGCCAGCAGCGCCGGGACTAAAAACAATGAGCAGTTCTTC
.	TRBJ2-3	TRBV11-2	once	CASRRGILTDTQYF	TGTGCCAGCAGACGGGGGATCCTAACAGATACGCAGTATTTT
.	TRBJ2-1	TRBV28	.	CASSLGGRWNEQFF	TGTGCCAGCAGTTTAGGGGGCCGTTGGAATGAGCAGTTCTTC
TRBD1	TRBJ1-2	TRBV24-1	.	CATSDGDRTYGYTF	TGTGCCACCAGTGATGGGGACAGGACCTATGGCTACACCTTC
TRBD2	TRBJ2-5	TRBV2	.	CASSAGLAGETQYF	TGTGCCAGCAGTGCCGGACTAGCAGGGGAGACCCAGTACTTC
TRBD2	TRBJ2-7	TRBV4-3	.	CASSQEASGGGEQYF	TGCGCCAGCAGCCAAGAAGCTAGCGGGGGTGGCGAGCAGTACTTC
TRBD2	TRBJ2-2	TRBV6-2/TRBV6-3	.	CASSYHASGGANTGELFF	TGTGCCAGCAGTTACCATGCTAGCGGGGGAGCGAACACCGGGGAGCTGTTTTTT
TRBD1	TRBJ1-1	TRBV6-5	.	CASSRDRANTEAFF	TGTGCCAGCAGTAGGGACAGGGCGAACACTGAAGCTTTCTTT
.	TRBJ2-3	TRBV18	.	CASSPRRRSTDTQYF	TGTGCCAGCTCACCCCGACGCAGGAGCACAGATACGCAGTATTTT
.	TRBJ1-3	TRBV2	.	CASRQGVSGNTIYF	TGTGCCAGCCGACAAGGCGTCTCTGGAAACACCATATATTTT
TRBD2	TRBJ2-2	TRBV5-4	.	CASSLSGGAGTGELFF	TGTGCCAGCAGCTTGTCCGGGGGGGCGGGAACCGGGGAGCTGTTTTTT
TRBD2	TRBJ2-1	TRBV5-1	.	CASSLGAGGSYNEQFF	TGCGCCAGCAGCTTGGGTGCGGGGGGGTCCTACAATGAGCAGTTCTTC
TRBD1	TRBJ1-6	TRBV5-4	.	CASSLGTGSSSPLHF	TGTGCCAGCAGCTTGGGGACAGGCTCCAGTTCACCCCTCCACTTT
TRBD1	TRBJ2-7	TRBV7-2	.	CASSITGALGEQYF	TGTGCCAGCAGCATCACAGGGGCGTTAGGCGAGCAGTACTTC
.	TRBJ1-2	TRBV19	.	CATSTGRENYGYTF	TGTGCCACCTCTACAGGGAGGGAGAACTATGGCTACACCTTC
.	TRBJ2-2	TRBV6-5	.	CASSPGTKNTGELFF	TGTGCCAGCAGTCCCGGGACAAAAAACACCGGGGAGCTGTTTTTT
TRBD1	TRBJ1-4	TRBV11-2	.	CASSLSGTGEEKLFF	TGTGCCAGCAGCTTAAGTGGGACAGGGGAGGAAAAACTGTTTTTT
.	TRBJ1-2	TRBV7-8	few	CASSQREDYGYTF	TGTGCCAGCAGCCAAAGGGAGGACTATGGCTACACCTTC
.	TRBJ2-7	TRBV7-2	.	CASSSVYEQYF	TGTGCCAGCAGCTCCGTCTACGAGCAGTACTTC
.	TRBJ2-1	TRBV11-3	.	CASSLAGGSYNEQFF	TGTGCCAGCAGCTTAGCGGGCGGGTCCTACAATGAGCAGTTCTTC
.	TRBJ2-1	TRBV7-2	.	CASSLGHEQFF	TGTGCCAGCAGCTTAGGGCATGAGCAGTTCTTC
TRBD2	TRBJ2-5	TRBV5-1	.	CASSLGRGQETQYF	TGCGCCAGCAGTTTGGGGAGGGGCCAAGAGACCCAGTACTTC
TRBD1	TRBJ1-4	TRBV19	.	CASRPGQKFVEKLFF	TGTGCCAGTAGACCGGGACAGAAATTTGTTGAAAAACTGTTTTTT
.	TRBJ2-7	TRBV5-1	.	CASSSRRGPPYEQYF	TGCGCCAGCAGCTCACGGCGGGGGCCCCCCTACGAGCAGTACTTC
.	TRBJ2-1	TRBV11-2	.	CASSPRDKGPQEQFF	TGTGCCAGCAGCCCCCGGGACAAGGGGCCCCAGGAGCAGTTCTTC
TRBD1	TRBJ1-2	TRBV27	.	CASGDRGVWGYTF	TGTGCCAGCGGGGACAGGGGTGTTTGGGGCTACACCTTC
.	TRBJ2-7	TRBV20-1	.	CSARPTYEQYF	TGCAGTGCTAGACCTACCTACGAGCAGTACTTC
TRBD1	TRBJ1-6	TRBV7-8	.	CASSLTDRDSPLHF	TGTGCCAGCAGCTTAACGGACAGGGATTCACCCCTCCACTTT
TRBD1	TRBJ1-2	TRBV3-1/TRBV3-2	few	CASSQAAGQAAANLNYGYTF	TGTGCCAGCAGCCAAGCCGCAGGACAGGCCGCGGCAAACCTTAACTATGGCTACACCTTC
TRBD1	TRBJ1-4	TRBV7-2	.	CASSLEVVAGTGPNERLFF	TGTGCCAGCAGCTTAGAAGTGGTAGCTGGGACAGGCCCTAATGAAAGACTGTTTTTT
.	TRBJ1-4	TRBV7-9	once	CASSLGSRSNEKLFF	TGTGCCAGCAGCTTAGGGTCGAGGTCTAATGAAAAACTGTTTTTT
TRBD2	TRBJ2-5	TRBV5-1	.	CASSLASGGLGETQYF	TGCGCCAGCAGCTTAGCTAGCGGGGGGCTAGGGGAGACCCAGTACTTC
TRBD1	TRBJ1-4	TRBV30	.	CAWSGTGRAEKLFF	TGTGCCTGGAGTGGGACAGGGAGAGCGGAAAAACTGTTTTTT
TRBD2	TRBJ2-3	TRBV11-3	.	CASSPTGSASGGSTDTQYF	TGTGCCAGCAGCCCGACAGGGTCCGCTAGCGGGGGGAGCACAGATACGCAGTATTTT
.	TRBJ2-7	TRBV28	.	CASSDLAGLYEQYF	TGTGCCAGCAGTGACCTCGCAGGCCTCTACGAGCAGTACTTC
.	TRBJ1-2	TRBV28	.	CASSSRTEVYVYGYTF	TGTGCCAGCAGTTCCAGGACAGAAGTGTATGTCTATGGCTACACCTTC
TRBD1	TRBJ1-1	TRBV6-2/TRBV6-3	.	CASSYIQGPGTEAFF	TGTGCCAGCAGTTACATACAGGGGCCGGGGACTGAAGCTTTCTTT
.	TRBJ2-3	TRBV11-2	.	CASSLQSGGNLKDTQYF	TGTGCCAGCAGCTTGCAATCGGGGGGCAACCTTAAAGATACGCAGTATTTT
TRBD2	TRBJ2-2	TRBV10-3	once	CAGSTLAGDAGELFF	TGTGCCGGCTCTACACTAGCGGGGGACGCCGGGGAGCTGTTTTTT
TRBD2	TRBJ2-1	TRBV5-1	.	CASSARSGGVNNEQFF	TGCGCCAGCAGCGCTCGGAGCGGGGGGGTGAACAACGAGCAGTTCTTC
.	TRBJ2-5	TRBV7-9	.	CASSGDRRGLTEQETQYF	TGTGCCAGCAGCGGCGATCGGCGAGGACTAACCGAACAAGAGACCCAGTACTTC
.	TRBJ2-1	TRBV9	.	CASSGSVSSYNEQFF	TGTGCCAGCAGCGGTAGCGTGAGCTCCTACAATGAGCAGTTCTTC
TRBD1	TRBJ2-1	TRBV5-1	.	CASSLEGAGPGHEQFF	TGCGCCAGCAGCTTGGAGGGGGCAGGCCCGGGGCATGAGCAGTTCTTC
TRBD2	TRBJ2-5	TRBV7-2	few	CASSTRGGQNQETQYF	TGTGCCAGCAGTACCCGCGGGGGGCAAAACCAAGAGACCCAGTACTTC
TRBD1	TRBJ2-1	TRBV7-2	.	CASSLGTGEQFF	TGTGCCAGCAGCCTCGGGACAGGTGAGCAGTTCTTC
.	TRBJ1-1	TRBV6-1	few	CASSDPQMNTEAFF	TGTGCCAGCAGTGACCCACAGATGAACACTGAAGCTTTCTTT
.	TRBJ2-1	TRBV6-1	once	CASSDGGTSYNEQFF	TGTGCCAGCAGTGATGGCGGGACCTCCTACAATGAGCAGTTCTTC